This section outlines one T cell receptor beta chain sequence together with its context. The antigen is unknown. The sample is drawn from a study of OX40 agonist ivuxolimab in advanced cancers. Germline lookup yields CDR1 SGHNT and CDR2 YENEEA. V was pared by 3 bases and J by 0 bases, with 9 bases between. This CDR3 spans 14 amino acids. Whole-study findings and limits: No determination was made of the antigen specificity of the expanded peripheral T cells.

Here immunoSEQ multiplex PCR was the method, and the copy in TCRdb shows in-frame clones only, minus some. The sample shows roughly 60,000 clones, about 85% of them seen only once. This TCR was recovered from an adult with an advanced solid tumor such as melanoma, head and neck, liver or kidney cancer. The rearrangement joins TRBV11-3 to TRBJ2-7, with D perhaps given as TRBD1 or TRBD2 (5 bases each). The starting material was CD4+ or CD8+ T cells sorted from blood, obtained in a trial of the OX40 agonist ivuxolimab. The CDR3 loop reads CASSLGDRSYEQYF. The CDR3 coding sequence is TGTGCCAGCAGCTTGGGGGACCGCTCCTACGAGCAGTACTTC.